This T cell receptor beta chain was sequenced for a study of cytomegalovirus exposure and HLA in healthy donors. Study overall: T cells numbering around 170 million yielded 90 million to 140 million unique TCR beta sequences in an earlier analysis.

PCR primers comprised 60 Vbeta and 13 Jbeta primers. Assay used: immunoSEQ multiplex PCR; TCRdb lists only in-frame clones, some missing. The table has 130,000 or so clones, around 70% seen once. A note on this clone: Its matching antigen is unknown.

Study-level points and caveats: In a later analysis, productive TCRs from donors in an Asian-associated ancestry cluster reportedly carried fewer N-insertions than the cohort mean. In a later analysis, CMV-associated beta chains were mostly HLA-associated, it appeared. Serostatus for CMV was the only available immune exposure information.

CDR3 length equals 15 residues. Germline-derived CDR1 and CDR2 are MNHEY and SMNVEV (reference sequence). Trimming cost V 8 bases and J 3 bases, with 16 bases left between them. Sequenced material: PBMCs. The receptor was derived from a woman between 35 and 50 years old in good health and CMV-seropositive. The rearrangement joins TRBV27 to TRBJ2-2, with D perhaps TRBD2 (6 bases). The CDR3 nucleotides read TGTGCCAGCCGCGCCGGGACTTCTTACACCGGGGAGCTGTTTTTT. It translates to CASRAGTSYTGELFF.